Following are 18 T cell receptor beta chains from one sample sequenced in a study of T-cell reconstitution after alpha-beta-depleted transplantation in children. Unique molecular identifiers tagged the TCRbeta library. TCRdb used MiXCR to reprocess the PCR reads, holding one entry per CDR3 protein. The sample carries around 270,000 distinct CDR3 sequences, over 7.5% recorded once. Study-level results: Diversity and T-cell counts at one year after transplant derived mostly from new T cells.

These receptors' targets are unknown. The specimen was peripheral blood, collected 360 days after TCRalphabeta/CD19-depleted stem cell transplant. The receptors here all came from a female patient aged 2 to 10 who had a stem cell transplant for Fanconi anemia, so the T cells may come from the graft donor.

The chain combines TRBV24-1 with TRBJ2-5; tentative D call: TRBD1 (5 bases). This CDR3 is built from 15 residues. The germline gives CDR1 KGHDR, CDR2 SFDVKD. Deletions cut 2 bases from V and 2 bases from J, with 11 bases between. The CDR3 loop reads CATSDSDITQETQYF. The CDR3 nucleotides read TGTGCCACCAGTGATTCGGACATAACGCAAGAGACCCAGTACTTC.

Ten or more counts support this clonotype. This rearrangement joins TRBV12-3 or TRBV12-4 to TRBJ2-3; unclear D gene. This CDR3 contains 15 residues. Trimming removed 3 bases at V and 0 bases at J, with 10 bases between. The CDR3 DNA is TGTGCCAGCAGTTTCCCGCGCCGGAGCACAGATACGCAGTATTTT. Protein product: CASSFPRRSTDTQYF.

This clonotype was picked up many times. The V call is TRBV12-3 or TRBV12-4, the J call TRBJ1-2; D not certain. The CDR3 is 14 residues long. The V and J ends lost 5 bases and 2 bases respectively, with 12 bases between them. The DNA for the CDR3 is TGTGCCAGCAGTCTCTTCGACACCAACTATGGCTACACCTTC. Translation gives CASSLFDTNYGYTF.

The V gene is TRBV4-3, the J gene TRBJ2-5, with TRBD2 matching 8 bases. Germline CDR1 LGHNA, CDR2 YSLEER. Trimming cost V 0 bases and J 6 bases; bases outside gene matches: 3. CDR3 length equals 14 residues. The CDR3 coding sequence is TGCGCCAGCAGCCAAGACGGCGGGGGGCAGACCCAGTACTTC. This translates into CASSQDGGGQTQYF.

At least ten counts were recorded for this clonotype. One end of the junction is discordant with germline, which a read error may explain. The chain couples TRBV29-1 to TRBJ2-3, with D perhaps assigned TRBD1 or TRBD2 (5 bases each). Germline values: CDR1 SQVTM, CDR2 ANQGSEA. The CDR3 has 11 residues. The CDR3 reads CSVVGTDPHLF. The CDR3, as DNA: TGCAGCGTTGTGGGGACCGACCCCCATTTATTT.

This clonotype was seen at least ten times. The rearrangement uses TRBV29-1 and TRBJ1-1; D is uncertain. The CDR3 sequence is 12 residues long. Germline V gene lookup returns CDR1 SQVTM and CDR2 ANQGSEA. V gave up 5 bases and J gave up 5 bases, with 12 bases separating them. The CDR3 region has the DNA TGCAGCGTTCCGGGCAGGAGAACTGAAGCTTTCTTT. As protein: CSVPGRRTEAFF.

This chain joins TRBV5-1 and TRBJ1-1; D ambiguous. The CDR3 spans 14 residues. V dropped 2 bases and J dropped 1 base, with 9 bases sitting between them. Germline CDR1 reads SGHRS; CDR2 reads YFSETQ. The DNA for the CDR3 is TGCGCCAGCAGCTTAAGTTTGGCGAACACTGAAGCTTTCTTT. Protein product: CASSLSLANTEAFF. Together with reference TRBV5-1 and TRBJ1-1, the CDR3 gives the full variable domain: KAGVTQTPRYLIKTRGQQVTLSCSPISGHRSVSWYQQTPGQGLQFLFEYFSETQRNKGNFPGRFSGRQFSNSRSEMNVSTLELGDSALYLCASSLSLANTEAFFGQGTRLTVV.

This clonotype came up a few times. The chain has TRBV6-1 and TRBJ1-5; TRBD1 is a possible D gene (5 bases). V was clipped by 6 bases and J by 4 bases, with 13 bases between them. The CDR3 runs 14 residues. Germline V gene sequence: CDR1 MNHNS, CDR2 SASEGT. The chain's CDR3 is CASSERWGNQPQHF. The DNA of the CDR3 is TGTGCCAGCAGCGAGAGATGGGGGAATCAGCCCCAGCATTTT.

The CDR3 DNA reads as TGCGCCAGCAGCCATAGGGGGGGGCCGGGCTACGGCAATGAGCAGTTCTTC. Translating it yields CASSHRGGPGYGNEQFF. The V call is TRBV4-3, the J call TRBJ2-1; tentatively, D is TRBD2 (7 bases). Trimming shortened V by 3 bases and J by 6 bases, and 21 bases separated the two germline ends. The germline V gene encodes CDR1 LGHNA and CDR2 YSLEER. This CDR3 is 17 amino acids long.

This clonotype showed up just a few times. The chain links TRBV28 to TRBJ2-7; 12 bases are shared with TRBD2. CDR1 is MDHEN, CDR2 SYDVKM, per germline. The CDR3 is 13 residues long. Trimming took 7 bases from V and 6 from J; bases not matched to a gene: 4. In nucleotides, the CDR3 is TGTGCCAGCAAGGGACTAGCGGGTATCGAGCAGTACTTC. It encodes CASKGLAGIEQYF.

The J gene is TRBJ1-3, the V gene TRBV21-1. TRBV21-1 is classified as a pseudogene. This CDR3 has 15 amino acids. The CDR3 protein is CASSNRRYSGNTIYF. DNA for the CDR3: TGTGCCAGCAGCAATAGAAGGTACTCTGGAAACACCATATATTTT.

The gene calls are TRBV12-3 or TRBV12-4 and TRBJ1-2; D remains unclear. Between the trimmed V and J ends, which lost 2 bases and 8 bases, there was a span of 12 bases. This CDR3 has 13 residues. CDR3 loop: CASSLSRPAGYTF. The CDR3 nucleotides read TGTGCCAGCAGTTTAAGTCGCCCGGCGGGCTACACCTTC.

Many counts were recorded for this clonotype. The V gene is TRBV5-1, the J gene TRBJ2-3, with 7 bases that match TRBD2. Germline V gives CDR1 SGHRS, CDR2 YFSETQ. The V and J ends lost 0 bases and 5 bases, in that order; junction bases with no gene match: 3. The CDR3 totals 14 residues. Here the CDR3 DNA reads TGCGCCAGCAGCTTGGTCCCTAGCGGAGATACGCAGTATTTT. It is translated as CASSLVPSGDTQYF.

Many counts were recorded for this clonotype. This chain connects TRBV30 to TRBJ1-2; D is unclear. V lost 2 bases and J lost 8, with 9 bases in between. Germline assignment: CDR1 GTSNPN and CDR2 SVGIG (reference sequence). There are 11 residues in the CDR3. The CDR3 coding sequence is TGTGCCTGGAGTAAGGAGGTCGGCTACACCTTC. Its translation: CAWSKEVGYTF.

V usage is TRBV7-9 and J usage is TRBJ2-5; D gene ambiguous. Trimming stripped 3 bases from V and 6 bases from J, with 5 bases between. This CDR3 contains 11 residues. Germline V lookup: CDR1 SEHNR, CDR2 FQNEAQ (reference sequence). The CDR3 region has the DNA TGTGCCAGCAGCTTCGGTCAGACCCAGTACTTC. This sequence encodes CASSFGQTQYF.

This clonotype is classed as medium-sized (0.01 to 0.1%). The chain recombines TRBV7-2 with TRBJ2-3; D uncertain. Trimming pared 1 base from V and 2 bases from J, leaving 7 bases between. CDR1 is SGHTA, CDR2 FQGNSA, per germline. The CDR3 spans 14 residues. CDR3 region: CASSLDGNTDTQYF. The DNA for the CDR3 is TGTGCCAGCAGCTTAGACGGCAACACAGATACGCAGTATTTT.

This clonotype was seen ten or more times. This chain joins TRBV7-9 and TRBJ2-3; D is unresolved. V lost 1 base to trimming and J lost 9 bases, with 11 bases between them. The CDR3 is made up of 13 amino acids. The germline gives CDR1 SEHNR, CDR2 FQNEAQ (reference sequence). CDR3 bases: TGTGCCAGCAGCTTAGGATCACCTCTAACGCAGTATTTT. Its protein product is CASSLGSPLTQYF.

The sample holds a few counts of this clonotype. The V and J genes are TRBV7-9 and TRBJ2-3; D might be TRBD2 (6 bases). Germline CDR1 reads SEHNR; CDR2 reads FQNEAQ (reference sequence). Between the trimmed V and J ends, which lost 5 bases and 2 bases, there was a span of 11 bases. The CDR3 is 14 residues long. CDR3 amino acids: CASSPGRNTDTQYF. Written as DNA, the CDR3 is TGTGCCAGCAGCCCCGGGAGAAACACAGATACGCAGTATTTT.